Presented here are 14 T cell receptor beta chains from one specimen sequenced in a study of T-cell reconstitution after alpha-beta-depleted transplantation in children. Molecular barcoding with unique molecular identifiers was used for the TCRbeta library. In TCRdb, the PCR reads were re-called with MiXCR into one record per CDR3 protein. This repertoire shows a few hundred thousand distinct CDR3 sequences, more than 20% found once; its top ten account for 4.8%. This specimen consisted of PBMCs, mostly from graft donor cells, obtained 360 days after TCRalphabeta/CD19-depleted stem cell transplant. The receptors come from a female patient between 2 and 10 years old who had a stem cell transplant for congenital amegakaryocytic thrombocytopenia, so the T cells may come from the graft donor.

This clonotype was observed many times. The chain is built from TRBV7-6 and TRBJ2-2; 8 bases map to TRBD2. V trimming: 1 base; J trimming: 4 bases; junction bases outside the gene matches: 2. CDR1 is SGHVS, CDR2 FNYEAQ, per germline. The CDR3 consists of 15 residues. The CDR3 here is CASSLGLASTGELFF. CDR3 DNA sequence: TGTGCCAGCAGCTTAGGACTAGCGTCCACCGGGGAGCTGTTTTTT.

This clonotype was observed a few times. The V gene is TRBV6-6, the J gene TRBJ1-1, with 9 bases lining up with TRBD1. V shed 4 bases and J 4 bases; nucleotides not matched to a gene: 1. The CDR3 has 13 residues. CDR1 and CDR2 (germline): MNHNY, SVGAGI (reference sequence). Here the CDR3 DNA reads TGTGCCAGCAGTTGGGACAGGGCCACTGAAGCTTTCTTT. Protein sequence: CASSWDRATEAFF.

This clonotype was detected many times. This chain uses TRBV20-1 with TRBJ1-1; D remains unclear. V lost 2 bases to trimming and J lost 8 bases, with 6 bases between them. From germline, CDR1 is DFQATT and CDR2 SNEGSKA (reference sequence). The CDR3 consists of 10 residues. Here the CDR3 reads CSARQNEAFF. The CDR3 DNA sequence: TGCAGTGCTAGACAGAACGAAGCTTTCTTT.

The rearrangement links TRBV10-3 to TRBJ2-7, with D perhaps assigned TRBD1 or TRBD2 (5 bases each). CDR1 is ENHRY and CDR2 is SYGVKD in the germline V gene. V was trimmed by 3 bases and J by 0 bases, leaving 9 bases between them. The CDR3 runs to 14 residues. Here the CDR3 reads CAISDVGRSYEQYF. The CDR3 bases are TGTGCCATCAGTGACGTGGGACGCTCCTACGAGCAGTACTTC.

The table lists this clonotype with a few counts. The chain's CDR3 is CASSLWVGARGNTIYF. CDR3 DNA sequence: TGTGCCAGCAGTTTATGGGTGGGGGCCAGGGGAAACACCATATATTTT. The chain is built from TRBV12-3 or TRBV12-4 and TRBJ1-3, with a weak D call TRBD1 (6 bases). The CDR3 length is 16 residues. The ends were cut back, 2 bases at V and 4 bases at J, with 15 bases in the middle.

The rearrangement joins TRBV12-3 or TRBV12-4 to TRBJ2-1; TRBD2 aligns across 13 bases. The length of the CDR3 is 16 residues. The J segment lost 6 bases and the V segment lost 3 bases, leaving 5 bases of the junction unmatched. CDR3 region: CASSFSRLAGGNEQFF. The CDR3, as DNA: TGTGCCAGCAGTTTCTCGCGACTAGCGGGGGGCAATGAGCAGTTCTTC.

This clonotype has only a few counts. The gene calls are TRBV7-9 and TRBJ1-6; no definite D call. Looked up from germline, CDR1 is SEHNR and CDR2 is FQNEAQ (reference sequence). CDR3 length: 14 residues. Trimming removed 5 bases at V and 6 bases at J, with 11 bases between. The CDR3 bases are TGTGCCAGCAGCCCACGGACCCTTAATTCACCCCTCCACTTT. Its protein is CASSPRTLNSPLHF.

This clonotype was counted between two and nine times. CDR3 region: CASSLTVRWGIQYF. The CDR3 DNA reads as TGTGCCAGCAGCTTAACGGTCCGGTGGGGTATTCAGTACTTC. This rearrangement joins TRBV11-2 to TRBJ2-4; D is unclear. The CDR3 contains 14 residues. Germline-derived CDR1 and CDR2 are SGHAT and FQNNGV. The V end was cut by 2 bases, the J end by 10 bases, with 15 bases between. Supplemented by reference TRBV11-2 and TRBJ2-4, the full variable domain reads EAGVAQSPRYKIIEKRQSVAFWCNPISGHATLYWYQQILGQGPKLLIQFQNNGVVDDSQLPKDRFSAERLKGVDSTLKIQPAKLEDSAVYLCASSLTVRWGIQYFGAGTRLSVL.

In the case of this clonotype: The junction shows a germline mismatch at one end, possibly a read error. The chain joins TRBV5-6 to TRBJ2-1; TRBD1 might be the D (5 bases). Germline CDR1 SGHDT, CDR2 YYEEEE. The CDR3 has 16 residues. CDR3 loop: CGSSLYRRSSYNEQFF. DNA for the CDR3: TGTGGCAGCAGCTTGTACAGGAGAAGCTCCTACAATGAGCAGTTCTTC. Variable domain in full (rest from reference TRBV5-6 and TRBJ2-1): DAGVTQSPTHLIKTRGQQVTLRCSPKSGHDTVSWYQQALGQGPQFIFQYYEEEERQRGNFPDRFSGHQFPNYSSELNVNALLLGDSALYLCGSSLYRRSSYNEQFFGPGTRLTVL.

The chain is built from TRBV3-1 and TRBJ1-1; no clear D gene. This CDR3 has 15 amino acids. Germline lookup yields CDR1 LGHDT and CDR2 YNNKEL (reference sequence). V lost 2 bases, J lost 2 bases, and 12 bases lay in between. CDR3 region: CASSQSLGLNTEAFF. Written as DNA, the CDR3 is TGTGCCAGCAGCCAAAGCCTTGGGTTAAACACTGAAGCTTTCTTT.

J is TRBJ2-1 and V is TRBV4-3; the match to TRBD2 covers 13 bases. Trimming at V came to 0 bases and at J to 3 bases, leaving 11 bases not matched to a gene. Germline CDR1 LGHNA, CDR2 YSLEER. The CDR3 extends over 20 amino acids. CDR3 loop: CASSQDKTSGRFSYYNEQFF. The DNA for the CDR3 is TGCGCCAGCAGCCAAGATAAGACTAGCGGGAGGTTTTCTTACTACAATGAGCAGTTCTTC.

The V call is TRBV27, the J call TRBJ2-1; D perhaps matches TRBD1 (5 bases). CDR3 length equals 15 residues. V was trimmed by 7 bases and J by 0 bases, leaving 13 bases between them. Per germline, CDR1 MNHEY and CDR2 SMNVEV (reference sequence). The chain's CDR3 is CASKYNQGSYNEQFF. CDR3 DNA: TGTGCCAGCAAATATAATCAGGGCTCCTACAATGAGCAGTTCTTC.

This clonotype was recorded a few times. The J gene is TRBJ2-7, the V gene TRBV28; maybe TRBD1 (6 bases). The CDR3 contains 15 residues. CDR1 is MDHEN, CDR2 SYDVKM, per germline. V was clipped by 5 bases and J by 2 bases, with 16 bases between them. The CDR3 sequence: CASSEGRGGTYEQYF. Written as DNA, the CDR3 is TGTGCCAGCAGTGAAGGGAGAGGGGGAACCTACGAGCAGTACTTC.

This chain joins TRBV20-1 and TRBJ2-7; no firm D call. This CDR3 comprises 15 residues. Germline V gene sequence: CDR1 DFQATT, CDR2 SNEGSKA (reference sequence). Deletions cut 1 base from V and 4 bases from J, with 17 bases between. CDR3 in DNA: TGCAGTGCTAGAGGATGGGCCCTATTAATGTACGAGCAGTACTTC. As protein: CSARGWALLMYEQYF.